This T cell receptor (beta chain) was sequenced for a study of identical twins (dated by TCRdb to between 2015 and 2016). For context, the study as a whole: TCR alpha and beta repertoires from monozygotic twins, unrelated adults of various ages and cord blood were deep-sequenced to test whether fetal clonotypes persist. To rule out contamination, replicate twin experiments were performed at different times with different library preparation protocols.

The library was built by means of 5' RACE. TCRdb names Illumina HiSeq 2000 as the instrument used. A universal primer binding site was added through template switching, and the final cDNA carried a unique molecular identifier so that TCR cDNA molecules could be counted accurately. First-strand cDNA for TCR alpha and beta chains was synthesized from specific primers in the conserved constant-segment region. To control for contamination, each cDNA library was double barcoded with a SMART-Mk sample barcode plus Illumina barcodes. TruSeq adapter sequences and Illumina sample barcodes were added in two successive PCR steps. The TCR alpha and beta cDNA libraries were sequenced on the Illumina HiSeq platform using custom primers. As for the authors' bioinformatics: Raw reads were processed with MiGEC to extract unique molecular identifiers, and MiXCR was used to determine CDR3 positions. For each individual, recombination models were inferred using an EM algorithm with the repgenHMM and IGoR tools. Shared clonotype analysis was performed with the tcR package in R, normalizing sharing by the product of cloneset sizes. To study raw recombination free of thymic and clonal selection effects, out-of-frame nonproductive sequences were analyzed. TCRdb reworked the public reads: Q25 trimming with fastp, MiXCR clone assembly, productive beta chains retained. Rows are combined by CDR3 protein, so each entry shows the most common genes and DNA. These V and J calls derive from TCRdb rather than the authors' analysis. The sample yields about 300,000 distinct CDR3 sequences; 9% to 15% were counted once. More than 6% of the sample rests with the top ten.

Concerning this clonotype: Its antigen is still unknown. Nothing much larger sits one base from this clone, and base qualities are not available.

Overall study outcomes, separate from this receptor: Compared with coincidental sharing between unrelated individuals, an excess of low generation-probability sequences was observed among out-of-frame TCR alpha sequences shared between twins. Fewer insertions were carried by abundant cord blood beta clonotypes; a weaker similar trend was observed in young adult naive repertoires, while no such trend was observed in memory repertoires. Out-of-frame TCR alpha sharing in monozygotic twins was systematically underestimated by recombination models, whereas sharing between unrelated individuals was in agreement with the recombination models. Because the same donors could not be followed over many years, the conclusions relied on cross-sectional statistical analysis. Invariant T cells such as MAIT and iNKT could partly confound zero-insertion analyses, although diverse VJ usage argued against such confounding for most clonotypes. Excess twin sharing in beta out-of-frame sequences was weaker because fewer shared sequences lowered the signal-to-noise ratio.

As encoded in the germline V gene, CDR1 is SGHNT while CDR2 is YENEEA. V lost 7 bases and J lost 8 bases; the stretch between them is 20 bases long. Its CDR3 holds 14 amino acids, cysteine through phenylalanine. Only the CDR3 region is kept as DNA, spanning 42 bases read in frame from base 1. Every donor in the study was a healthy Caucasian. The twin cohort comprised three pairs of female monozygotic twins, all aged roughly 18 to 29 years. Positive isolation kits from Invitrogen were used to isolate the CD4+ and CD8+ T cell populations. Separately, the same data were catalogued under a study of yellow fever vaccine responses in identical twins. In that second paper, the authors write: The T cell response to vaccination in identical twins was reported by the authors to appear partly convergent and partly personalized. In the study, vaccine-responding T cell clones were precisely tracked in identical twins.

This clonotype originated in a woman aged 18-29 years in good health. Sequencing was done on a sample of CD8+ T cells sorted from blood. The V and J genes are TRBV11-3 and TRBJ1-2, with the D gene too uncertain to name. At the DNA level, the sequence is TGTGCCAGCACCGAGCAAGCAGGACTTGAGGGCTACACCTTC. This gives the protein CASTEQAGLEGYTF.